This TCR beta chain was sequenced for a study of blood T cell repertoires in COVID-19. Study-level background: Acute-phase and convalescent COVID-19 samples originated in the United States, Italy and Spain. In each case, the material was cDNA or gDNA derived from T cells, B-cell-depleted T cells, or PBMCs.

CDR3 length equals 15 residues. V lost 4 bases, J lost 3 bases, and 17 bases lay in between. Germline assignment: CDR1 SGDLS and CDR2 YYNGEE. In the original workflow: Reference gene primer amplification in the assay estimated nucleated cell counts. The repertoire was sequenced with immunoSEQ multiplex PCR; TCRdb's copy has only in-frame clones and lacks some. That table gives V, J and clone size, and the DNA gave D and trimming. The sample has about 220,000 clones, 80% seen once. The source is a human donor in a cohort sampled during active COVID-19. The sample consisted of peripheral blood. The rearrangement uses TRBV9 and TRBJ2-7; maybe TRBD1 (7 bases). CDR3 protein: CASSLTAGGFYEQYF. Here the CDR3 DNA reads TGTGCCAGCAGCCTTACTGCAGGGGGGTTCTACGAGCAGTACTTC.